Below, one T cell receptor (beta chain) is given with its context. The sample is drawn from a study of blood T cell repertoires in COVID-19. Across the whole study: Acute and convalescent COVID-19 specimens originated in the United States, Italy and Spain. Sources were T cells, B-cell-depleted T cells, or PBMCs; the material itself was cDNA or gDNA.

CDR3 length: 14 amino acids. Germline values: CDR1 LNHNV, CDR2 YYDKDF (reference sequence). V was shortened by 0 bases and J by 2 bases, with 7 bases between the two germline ends. How the authors handled the data: Reference gene primer amplification gave nucleated cell count estimates. Using immunoSEQ multiplex PCR, the repertoire was profiled, and TCRdb retains in-frame clones only, with some absent. V, J and clone size were drawn from that table, and D and trimming were deduced from the DNA. The sample holds tens of thousands of clones, around 90% seen once. The sequenced sample was peripheral blood. The chain combines TRBV15 with TRBJ1-1; no firm D call. The sequence was collected from a man older than 75 with acute or convalescent COVID-19. The CDR3 sequence is CATSRDRSNTEAFF. Written as DNA, the CDR3 is TGTGCCACCAGCAGAGACCGGTCAAACACTGAAGCTTTCTTT.